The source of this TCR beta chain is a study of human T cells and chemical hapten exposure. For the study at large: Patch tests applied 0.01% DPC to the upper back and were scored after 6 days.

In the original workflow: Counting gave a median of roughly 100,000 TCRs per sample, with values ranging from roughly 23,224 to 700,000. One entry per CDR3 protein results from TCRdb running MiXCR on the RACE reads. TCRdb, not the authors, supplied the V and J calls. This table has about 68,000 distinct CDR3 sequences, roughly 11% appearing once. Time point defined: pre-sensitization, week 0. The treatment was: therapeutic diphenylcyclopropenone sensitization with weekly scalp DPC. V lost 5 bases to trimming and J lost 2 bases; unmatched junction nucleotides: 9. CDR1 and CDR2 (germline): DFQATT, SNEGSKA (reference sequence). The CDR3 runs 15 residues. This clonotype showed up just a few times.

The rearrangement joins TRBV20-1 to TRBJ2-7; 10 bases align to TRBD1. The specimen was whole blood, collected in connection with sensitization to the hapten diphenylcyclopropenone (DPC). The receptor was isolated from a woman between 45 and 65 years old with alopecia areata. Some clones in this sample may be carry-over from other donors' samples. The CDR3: CSAPNRDRGTYEQYF. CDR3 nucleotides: TGCAGTGCTCCGAACCGGGACAGGGGAACCTACGAGCAGTACTTC.